The present entry profiles one T cell receptor beta chain with its context. These data belong to a study of patients and donors after allogeneic stem cell transplantation. Trimming pared 3 bases from V and 10 bases from J, leaving 15 bases between. The CDR3 is 13 residues long. Germline V gene lookup returns CDR1 LGHNA and CDR2 YNFKEQ. A single record per CDR3 protein comes from TCRdb applying MiXCR to the RT-PCR reads. The table lists approximately 410,000 distinct CDR3 sequences, 15% to 20% of them singletons. The chain links TRBV4-2 to TRBJ1-1; the D is unclear. The TCR sequence derives from a human donor who was either an allogeneic HSCT recipient or a stem cell or donor lymphocyte infusion donor (not recorded which). It is not recorded whose cells these are; they may come from a transplant donor. The sample comprised blood, either unsorted or a sorted T cell fraction (not recorded which). The CDR3 protein is CASSQPGMSLAFF. Written as DNA, the CDR3 is TGTGCCAGCAGCCAGCCTGGGATGAGTTTAGCTTTCTTT.